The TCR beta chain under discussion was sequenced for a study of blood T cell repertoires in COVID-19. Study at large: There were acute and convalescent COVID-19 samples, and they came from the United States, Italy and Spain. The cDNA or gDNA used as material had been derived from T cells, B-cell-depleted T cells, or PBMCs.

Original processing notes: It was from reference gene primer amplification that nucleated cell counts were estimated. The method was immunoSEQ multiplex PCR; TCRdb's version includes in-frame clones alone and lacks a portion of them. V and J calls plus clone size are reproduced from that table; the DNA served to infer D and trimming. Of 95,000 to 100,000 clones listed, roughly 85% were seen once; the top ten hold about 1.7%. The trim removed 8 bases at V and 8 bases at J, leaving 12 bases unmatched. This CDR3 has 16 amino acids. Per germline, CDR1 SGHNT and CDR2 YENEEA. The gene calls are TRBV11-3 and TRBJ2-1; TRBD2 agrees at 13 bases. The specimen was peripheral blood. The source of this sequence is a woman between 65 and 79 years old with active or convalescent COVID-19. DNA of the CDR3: TGTGCCAGCGGGTGGGGGGGACTAGCGGGAAGCGATGAGCAGTTCTTC. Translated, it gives CASGWGGLAGSDEQFF.